These 22 T cell receptor beta chains originate from one sample sequenced in a study of cytomegalovirus exposure and HLA in healthy donors. It was with 60 Vbeta and 13 Jbeta primers that the PCR ran. TCRdb's copy holds only in-frame clones and misses some; the assay was immunoSEQ multiplex PCR. Of more than 110,000 clones detected, 75% to 85% appear once; the ten largest clones hold 3% to 4%. Source material: PBMCs. These receptors were obtained from a female donor in good health and CMV-seronegative.

The J gene is TRBJ1-1, the V gene TRBV7-8, with D possibly matching TRBD1 (6 bases). This CDR3 is 16 amino acids long. In germline, CDR1 is SGHVS, CDR2 FQNEAQ. Trimming cost V 5 bases and J 0 bases, with 16 bases left between them. CDR3 DNA: TGTGCCAGCAGCACCCCCTACAGGGCGATGAACACTGAAGCTTTCTTT. This translates into CASSTPYRAMNTEAFF.

The chain couples TRBV6-1 to TRBJ2-2, with D perhaps TRBD1 (5 bases). Trimming took 6 bases from V and 2 from J, leaving 13 bases between them. Germline CDR1 is MNHNS and CDR2 is SASEGT. The CDR3 length is 15 residues. The CDR3 protein is CASRQGNINTGELFF. The CDR3 bases are TGTGCCAGCAGGCAGGGAAATATTAACACCGGGGAGCTGTTTTTT.

V is TRBV15 and J is TRBJ1-4; D call uncertain. CDR3 size: 14 residues. Germline V gene sequence: CDR1 LNHNV, CDR2 YYDKDF (reference sequence). V dropped 0 bases and J dropped 3 bases, with 5 bases sitting between them. The CDR3 is CATSRDVANEKLFF. The CDR3 DNA sequence: TGTGCCACCAGCAGAGATGTCGCTAATGAAAAACTGTTTTTT.

The V call is TRBV7-6, the J call TRBJ2-7; tentative D call: TRBD1 (5 bases). The CDR3 loop spans 13 amino acids. V gave up 8 bases and J gave up 2 bases, with 13 bases separating them. The germline V gene has CDR1 SGHVS and CDR2 FNYEAQ. CDR3 sequence: CASAGHHPYEQYF. The DNA for the CDR3 is TGTGCCAGCGCAGGACACCATCCCTACGAGCAGTACTTC.

The V call is TRBV5-6, the J call TRBJ1-2; 10 nucleotides match TRBD1. The length of the CDR3 is 14 residues. V gave up 2 bases and J gave up 6 bases; unmatched junction bases: 4. The V gene's germline CDR1 is SGHDT and CDR2 YYEEEE. In nucleotides, the CDR3 is TGTGCCAGCAGCTTCCGGGACAGGGGTCATGGCTACACCTTC. This codes for CASSFRDRGHGYTF.

This clone turned up a few times. V is TRBV27 and J is TRBJ1-2, with D possibly being TRBD1 (5 bases). Germline V gives CDR1 MNHEY, CDR2 SMNVEV (reference sequence). Trimming took 1 base from V and 7 from J, leaving 19 bases between them. This CDR3 comprises 16 residues. The CDR3 region has the DNA TGTGCCAGCAGTTTATACGCCACGGGGGATCGGGGTGGCTACACCTTC. It encodes CASSLYATGDRGGYTF.

The chain combines TRBV5-1 with TRBJ2-5; TRBD2 might be the D (5 bases). CDR3 length: 13 amino acids. The V gene lost 5 bases and the J gene lost 0 bases, with 8 bases spanning the gap. Germline CDR1 SGHRS, CDR2 YFSETQ. The CDR3 spells CASRVGDQETQYF. The CDR3 bases are TGCGCCAGCAGGGTCGGGGACCAAGAGACCCAGTACTTC.

The rearrangement joins TRBV4-1 to TRBJ2-1, with no clear D. CDR3 length: 12 residues. V was cut by 0 bases and J by 7 bases, with 4 bases left in between. Germline V gene lookup returns CDR1 MGHRA and CDR2 YSYEKL. The CDR3 reads CASSQDRNEQFF. Here the CDR3 DNA reads TGCGCCAGCAGCCAAGATCGGAATGAGCAGTTCTTC.

The CDR3 nucleotides are TGTGCCAGCAGCTTAGAAGTGTACGGAGAGACCCAGTACTTC. Its protein product is CASSLEVYGETQYF. This sequence joins TRBV7-2 and TRBJ2-5; D gene ambiguous. Germline CDR1 and CDR2: SGHTA and FQGNSA. The V and J ends lost 1 base and 4 bases respectively, with 10 bases between them. This CDR3 is built from 14 residues.

This rearrangement joins TRBV9 to TRBJ2-2; TRBD2 matches at 10 bases. Germline lookup yields CDR1 SGDLS and CDR2 YYNGEE. After removal of 0 bases from V and 0 bases from J, the junction contained 2 bases not matched to a gene. The length of the CDR3 is 17 residues. CDR3 residues: CASSVASGRPNTGELFF. The CDR3, as DNA: TGTGCCAGCAGCGTAGCTAGCGGGAGACCGAACACCGGGGAGCTGTTTTTT.

This chain uses TRBV6-6 with TRBJ2-7; TRBD2 might be the D (6 bases). V lost 8 bases to trimming and J lost 4 bases, with 18 bases between them. Germline-derived CDR1 and CDR2 are MNHNY and SVGAGI (reference sequence). CDR3 length equals 14 residues. CDR3 region: CASSSGGGNYEQYF. The CDR3 DNA sequence: TGTGCCAGCTCCTCAGGTGGAGGGAATTACGAGCAGTACTTC.

V is TRBV5-4 and J is TRBJ1-2; D gene ambiguous. Germline CDR1 and CDR2: SGHNT and YYREEE (reference sequence). Trimming removed 4 bases at V and 0 bases at J, with 7 bases between. CDR3 length: 13 residues. The CDR3 sequence is CASSLAPNYGYTF. CDR3 coding DNA: TGTGCCAGCAGCCTGGCTCCTAACTATGGCTACACCTTC.

To note about this clone: The junction departs from the called germline gene at one end, perhaps through a read error. The genes are TRBV7-7 and TRBJ1-1, with D perhaps TRBD1 (6 bases). Germline assignment: CDR1 SSHAT and CDR2 FNYEAQ (reference sequence). The CDR3 consists of 13 residues. The CDR3 nucleotides are TGTGCTAGCAGCTTGGACAGGAACACTGAAGCTTTCTTT. Encoded protein: CASSLDRNTEAFF.

This chain uses TRBV4-3 with TRBJ2-5; no reliable D call. V was trimmed by 3 bases and J by 3 bases, leaving 8 bases between them. Germline V gene data show CDR1 as LGHNA and CDR2 as YSLEER. The CDR3 is 13 residues long. In DNA form, the CDR3 reads TGCGCCAGCAGCCACGAGGTGGAAGAGACCCAGTACTTC. It encodes CASSHEVEETQYF.

This rearrangement joins TRBV7-8 to TRBJ2-7; weak D call: TRBD2 (5 bases). The CDR3 sequence is 17 residues long. Germline lookup yields CDR1 SGHVS and CDR2 FQNEAQ. Trimming shortened V by 3 bases and J by 0 bases, and 18 bases separated the two germline ends. The CDR3 here is CASSFSALASSSYEQYF. The CDR3 DNA is TGTGCCAGCAGCTTTAGCGCCTTGGCTAGCAGCTCCTACGAGCAGTACTTC.

This clone has just a few counts. The V call is TRBV5-6, the J call TRBJ1-3; 9 bases are a match to TRBD1. Germline V gene sequence: CDR1 SGHDT, CDR2 YYEEEE. The CDR3 is made up of 16 amino acids. The V segment lost 2 bases and the J segment 4 bases; nucleotides outside the gene matches: 7. CDR3 DNA sequence: TGTGCCAGCAGCTTAGCCGGGACAGGGAACGGAAACACCATATATTTT. This translates into CASSLAGTGNGNTIYF.

This sequence joins TRBV4-1 and TRBJ1-1; a weak D match, TRBD1 (5 bases). This CDR3 is 14 amino acids long. The V and J ends lost 3 bases and 5 bases respectively, with 13 bases between them. The germline V gene has CDR1 MGHRA and CDR2 YSYEKL. CDR3 sequence: CASSHGREGTEAFF. The CDR3 DNA reads TGCGCCAGCAGCCACGGCAGGGAAGGTACTGAAGCTTTCTTT.

This clone has a single count. This sequence joins TRBV27 and TRBJ2-5, with D possibly matching TRBD2 (5 bases). Trimming shortened V by 5 bases and J by 5 bases, and 18 bases separated the two germline ends. Per the germline V gene, CDR1 is MNHEY and CDR2 is SMNVEV (reference sequence). This CDR3 region has 15 residues. The CDR3: CASSDSGGRAETQYF. The CDR3 DNA is TGTGCCAGCAGTGACTCAGGAGGTAGGGCGGAGACCCAGTACTTC.

The chain joins TRBV19 to TRBJ2-1, with 12 bases that match TRBD2. Germline assignment: CDR1 LNHDA and CDR2 SQIVND (reference sequence). Unmatched junction bases numbered 5, after V lost 1 base and J lost 4 bases. CDR3 length: 17 residues. CDR3 in amino acids: CASSIGEGLAGYNEQFF. The CDR3 nucleotides are TGTGCCAGTAGTATAGGGGAGGGACTAGCGGGTTACAATGAGCAGTTCTTC.

This clone was recorded a few times. The chain joins TRBV7-8 to TRBJ2-7; D possibly corresponds to TRBD2 (6 bases). Germline assignment: CDR1 SGHVS and CDR2 FQNEAQ. The CDR3 length is 14 residues. V was pared by 3 bases and J by 0 bases, with 9 bases between. The CDR3 DNA sequence: TGTGCCAGCAGCTTGGGGGGACCCTCCTACGAGCAGTACTTC. It codes for CASSLGGPSYEQYF.

This clone has only one observation. The chain couples TRBV19 to TRBJ1-5; D not resolved. Trimming left V 5 bases short and J 0 bases short, with 11 bases between. Germline V gene lookup returns CDR1 LNHDA and CDR2 SQIVND (reference sequence). The CDR3 spans 15 residues. The CDR3 sequence is CASSWSGVSNQPQHF. As DNA, the CDR3 is TGTGCCAGTAGTTGGAGCGGGGTTAGCAATCAGCCCCAGCATTTT.

The V gene is TRBV30, the J gene TRBJ1-1; the D gene is possibly TRBD1 (5 bases). V dropped 8 bases and J dropped 11 bases, with 15 bases sitting between them. The germline CDR1 and CDR2 sequences are GTSNPN and SVGIG (reference sequence). The length of the CDR3 is 10 residues. The CDR3 coding sequence is TGTGCCCTAGGGGCGGTGGGTGCTTTCTTT. Translated, it gives CALGAVGAFF.